One sample yielded the 24 T cell receptor beta chains listed below, sequenced in a study of naive and memory T cell subsets. General study points: Possibly reflecting memory cells re-expressing CD45RA, a few larger clonotypes occurred in naive repertoires, especially CD8.

Their recognized antigens are unknown. An equimolar mix of two oligonucleotides served as the beta constant-region primer for TRBC1 and TRBC2. Nested alpha and beta constant-region primers with the SP2 primer drove four PCR rounds on ligated cDNA. Each CDR3 protein is one row after TCRdb ran MiXCR on the UMI-ligation and nested PCR reads. The top ten hold 2.5% to 3% of the sample, which has some 110,000 distinct CDR3 sequences, about 14% seen once. Input material: naive CD8+ T cells from blood. Receptors were obtained from a human donor in good health.

Note on this clonotype: A single base separates this from a much larger clone, so it may be a read error. V and J are TRBV14 and TRBJ1-1; possible D gene TRBD1, 5 bases. The V end was cut by 4 bases, the J end by 2 bases, with 8 bases between. CDR1 is SGHDN, CDR2 FVKESK, per germline. This CDR3 region has 13 residues. The CDR3 region has the DNA TGTGCCAGCAGCCGTGACAGTAACACTGAAGCTTTCTTT. Amino acids: CASSRDSNTEAFF.

This clonotype has a count of ten or more. The rearrangement joins TRBV4-3 to TRBJ1-4, with TRBD1 matching over 7 bases. Germline V CDR1 and CDR2: LGHNA, YSLEER. With V trimmed by 4 bases and J by 3 bases, 20 bases remained unmatched. This CDR3 region has 20 residues. Here the CDR3 reads CASSPGQVSVVVGSNEKLFF. The CDR3 DNA is TGCGCCAGCAGCCCCGGACAGGTCAGCGTCGTCGTCGGGTCTAATGAAAAACTGTTTTTT.

There are many counts of this clonotype. The chain employs TRBV10-3 and TRBJ1-5; TRBD1 aligns across 8 bases. V shed 2 bases, J shed 0 bases, and the junction held 3 bases outside the gene matches. Germline loops: CDR1 ENHRY, CDR2 SYGVKD. The CDR3 covers 16 residues. The CDR3: CAISEGDRYSNQPQHF. DNA of the CDR3: TGTGCCATCAGTGAGGGGGACAGGTATAGCAATCAGCCCCAGCATTTT.

This clonotype turned up a few times. The chain joins TRBV25-1 to TRBJ1-3; no definite D call. This CDR3 is built from 15 residues. CDR1 is MGHDK, CDR2 SYGVNS, per germline. V shed 8 bases and J shed 0 bases, with 14 bases lying between them. The CDR3 here is CASRTRFSSGNTIYF. The DNA for the CDR3 is TGTGCCAGCCGGACTAGGTTCAGCTCTGGAAACACCATATATTTT.

In this sample, this clonotype turned up many times. V and J are TRBV5-1 and TRBJ2-1; 10 nucleotides match TRBD2. Trimming removed 3 bases from V and 9 bases from J; junction bases left unmatched: 9. The CDR3 loop spans 15 amino acids. Germline V lookup: CDR1 SGHRS, CDR2 YFSETQ. CDR3 coding DNA: TGCGCCAGCAGCTCGGCTAGCGGGAGTGCGCGTGAGCAGTTCTTC. This encodes CASSSASGSAREQFF.

In its sample, this clonotype was seen a few times. The chain's CDR3 is CASSGGPDYEQYF. The DNA of the CDR3 is TGTGCGTCCAGCGGGGGCCCCGACTACGAGCAGTACTTC. V and J are TRBV6-2 or TRBV6-3 and TRBJ2-7; TRBD2 agrees at 8 bases. The CDR3 spans 13 residues. CDR1 MNHEY and CDR2 SVGEGT come from the germline V gene.

Remarks on this clonotype: A read error may produce the germline difference seen at one junction end. V and J are TRBV7-9 and TRBJ2-3; TRBD2 agrees at 11 bases. Germline-derived CDR1 and CDR2 are SEHNR and FQNEAQ (reference sequence). This CDR3 comprises 15 residues. CDR3 sequence: CASSVTGGLADMQYF. The CDR3 nucleotides read TGTGCCAGCAGCGTAACCGGGGGACTAGCGGATATGCAGTATTTT.

The chain recombines TRBV2 with TRBJ2-3; D possibly matches TRBD1 or TRBD2 (5 bases each). The CDR3 spans 14 residues. Germline CDR1 and CDR2: SNHLY and FYNNEI. V gave up 4 bases and J gave up 5 bases, with 13 bases separating them. Here the CDR3 reads CASSGMGRGDTQYF. The CDR3 nucleotides read TGTGCCAGCAGTGGAATGGGACGAGGAGATACGCAGTATTTT. Full variable domain (outside the CDR3, taken from reference TRBV2 and TRBJ2-3): EPEVTQTPSHQVTQMGQEVILRCVPISNHLYFYWYRQILGQKVEFLVSFYNNEISEKSEIFDDQFSVERPDGSNFTLKIRSTKLEDSAMYFCASSGMGRGDTQYFGPGTRLTVL.

In its sample, this clonotype was seen many times. The chain combines TRBV13 with TRBJ1-2; a possible D gene is TRBD1 (6 bases). This CDR3 is built from 14 residues. Trimming took 5 bases from V and 4 from J, leaving 14 bases between them. Per germline, CDR1 PRHDT and CDR2 FYEKMQ (reference sequence). CDR3 sequence: CASSHNRAIYGYTF. The CDR3 DNA follows: TGTGCCAGCAGCCATAACAGGGCGATCTATGGCTACACCTTC.

This chain uses TRBV12-3 or TRBV12-4 with TRBJ2-1; D unclear. Trimming stripped 6 bases from V and 13 bases from J, with 13 bases between. The CDR3 spans 11 residues. CDR3 protein: CASSLGAVQFF. In nucleotides, the CDR3 is TGTGCCAGCAGCCTAGGAGCCGTCCAGTTCTTC.

The J gene is TRBJ2-1, the V gene TRBV3-1; 8 bases align to TRBD2. Germline CDR1 is LGHDT and CDR2 is YNNKEL (reference sequence). The CDR3 consists of 14 residues. V shed 10 bases, J shed 0 bases, and the junction held 5 bases outside the gene matches. The CDR3 sequence is CATGGGNSYNEQFF. Here the CDR3 DNA reads TGTGCCACGGGGGGGGGAAACTCCTACAATGAGCAGTTCTTC.

This clonotype occurred many times. The rearrangement joins TRBV6-1 to TRBJ2-3, with unresolved D. CDR1 and CDR2 (germline): MNHNS, SASEGT. Trimming removed 7 bases from V and 2 bases from J, with 16 bases in between. The CDR3 length is 15 residues. The CDR3 sequence is CASTDGQLVTDTQYF. CDR3 nucleotides: TGTGCCAGCACCGACGGGCAGCTAGTCACAGATACGCAGTATTTT.

The chain recombines TRBV2 with TRBJ1-1; D ambiguous. Between the trimmed V and J ends, which lost 7 bases and 2 bases, there was a span of 8 bases. CDR3 length equals 12 residues. Per the germline V gene, CDR1 is SNHLY and CDR2 is FYNNEI. The DNA for the CDR3 is TGTGCCAGCACCGACACAAACACTGAAGCTTTCTTT. Its translation is CASTDTNTEAFF.

The rearrangement links TRBV30 to TRBJ2-6; D call uncertain. CDR3 length: 13 amino acids. V lost 2 bases and J lost 4, with 6 bases in between. CDR1 is GTSNPN, CDR2 SVGIG, per germline (reference sequence). The CDR3 loop reads CAWSSSGANVLTF. In DNA, the CDR3 is TGTGCCTGGAGTTCGTCCGGGGCCAACGTCCTGACTTTC.

In this sample, this clonotype turned up a few times. The V call is TRBV10-3, the J call TRBJ2-1; no reliable D call. The CDR3 extends over 16 amino acids. Trimming took 6 bases from V and 4 from J, leaving 19 bases between them. Germline V gives CDR1 ENHRY, CDR2 SYGVKD. CDR3 region: CAIRGEANPYYNEQFF. The CDR3 region has the DNA TGTGCCATCAGGGGTGAGGCCAACCCTTATTACAATGAGCAGTTCTTC.

This clonotype was detected a few times. Germline is not matched at one junction end, which may reflect a read error. This chain links TRBV7-9 with TRBJ2-7; no clear D gene. There are 12 residues in the CDR3. Per germline, CDR1 SEHNR and CDR2 FQNEAQ (reference sequence). The CDR3 spells CASSPRPDSIHF. In DNA form, the CDR3 reads TGTGCCAGCAGCCCCAGACCAGACTCAATACACTTC.

The chain combines TRBV5-4 with TRBJ2-5; D may be TRBD1 or TRBD2 (5 bases each). CDR3 size: 14 residues. V was shortened by 2 bases and J by 2 bases, with 10 bases between the two germline ends. Germline V CDR1 and CDR2: SGHNT, YYREEE (reference sequence). CDR3 protein: CASSFGTVQETQYF. The CDR3 DNA reads TGTGCCAGCAGCTTCGGGACCGTACAAGAGACCCAGTACTTC.

This clonotype was counted only a few times. The rearrangement links TRBV19 to TRBJ2-7; the match to TRBD2 covers 9 bases. J was trimmed by 3 bases and V by 4 bases; bases with no gene match: 7. Germline CDR1 is LNHDA and CDR2 is SQIVND (reference sequence). The CDR3 is 15 amino acids. The CDR3 DNA reads as TGTGCCAGTAGTACAGATAGCGGGAGCTTCTACGAGCAGTACTTC. Protein product: CASSTDSGSFYEQYF.

The V call is TRBV6-5, the J call TRBJ2-3; 10 bases fit TRBD1. The trim removed 2 bases at V and 2 bases at J, leaving 16 bases unmatched. The CDR3 is 20 residues long. Germline V gene sequence: CDR1 MNHEY, CDR2 SVGAGI. The DNA of the CDR3 is TGTGCCAGCAGTTACCGCCGGGACAGGGGACCCGCGGGGCACACAGATACGCAGTATTTT. Its protein product is CASSYRRDRGPAGHTDTQYF.

This clonotype has only a few counts. V gene TRBV24-1 combines with J gene TRBJ2-3; tentatively, D is TRBD1 or TRBD2 (5 bases each). Germline values: CDR1 KGHDR, CDR2 SFDVKD. V dropped 2 bases and J dropped 2 bases, with 13 bases sitting between them. This CDR3 contains 16 residues. This CDR3 is CATSDSAGTITDTQYF. The CDR3 DNA is TGTGCCACCAGTGATTCCGCCGGGACCATCACAGATACGCAGTATTTT.

V and J are TRBV6-2 or TRBV6-3 and TRBJ1-1; 8 bases match TRBD1. Looked up from germline, CDR1 is MNHEY and CDR2 is SVGEGT. The CDR3 is 15 residues long. J gave up 1 base and V 5 bases, and 6 bases lay outside the gene matches. The CDR3 coding sequence is TGTGCCAGCAGTGAGACAGGGGATTGGAACACTGAAGCTTTCTTT. Its protein product is CASSETGDWNTEAFF.

The chain is built from TRBV20-1 and TRBJ2-7; D is possibly TRBD2 (5 bases). Germline loops: CDR1 DFQATT, CDR2 SNEGSKA (reference sequence). V was shortened by 4 bases and J by 2 bases, with 12 bases between the two germline ends. This CDR3 is built from 13 residues. The CDR3 loop is CSANGGPPYEQYF. The CDR3 DNA reads TGCAGTGCTAACGGAGGTCCCCCCTACGAGCAGTACTTC.

This clonotype was picked up many times. This chain connects TRBV30 to TRBJ1-5; D is possibly TRBD1 (5 bases). Germline-derived CDR1 and CDR2 are GTSNPN and SVGIG (reference sequence). The length of the CDR3 is 16 residues. V lost 0 bases, J lost 7 bases, and 19 bases lay in between. The CDR3 loop reads CAWSVQRSGWWQPQHF. The CDR3 DNA follows: TGTGCCTGGAGTGTTCAGCGGTCAGGGTGGTGGCAGCCCCAGCATTTT.

This clonotype has more than one count but fewer than ten. The chain uses TRBV4-3 and TRBJ1-2; D is uncertain. V lost 0 bases to trimming and J lost 8 bases, with 13 bases between them. This CDR3 has 14 residues. Germline V CDR1 and CDR2: LGHNA, YSLEER. Written as DNA, the CDR3 is TGCGCCAGCAGCCAAGATGGCGAATACTTAGGCTACACCTTC. Residues: CASSQDGEYLGYTF.